This record looks at one TCR beta chain sequence and its context. The trim removed 0 bases at V and 6 bases at J, leaving 11 bases unmatched. CDR3 length: 16 residues. Germline CDR1 is SQVTM and CDR2 is ANQGSEA. This sample is drawn from a study of identifying expanded T cells in peripheral blood. No infections or other immune events were documented during collection. Measured with immunoSEQ multiplex PCR; TCRdb has only the in-frame clones, and not every one. In the table there are 75,000 to 90,000 clones, 80% to 90% of which are singletons. The clonotype was recovered from a person aged 18-69 years in good health. Input material: blood. The rearrangement links TRBV29-1 to TRBJ2-7; TRBD2 matches 10 bases. CDR3 loop: CSVEEGLAGDRREQYF. CDR3 nucleotides: TGCAGCGTTGAAGAGGGCCTAGCGGGGGATCGGCGCGAGCAGTACTTC.